These 11 T cell receptor beta chains came from one sample sequenced in a study of shared clonotypes between healthy human individuals. Assay used: immunoSEQ multiplex PCR; TCRdb lists only in-frame clones, some missing. The sample includes 950,000 to 1,100,000 clones, more than 75% seen only once; the top ten take roughly 0.62%. The sequenced sample consisted of memory CD4+ T cells from PBMCs. The subset: CD45RA-negative fraction. These receptors came from a man younger than 35 in good health. Some clones in this sample may be carry-over from other donors' samples.

The V gene is TRBV7-2, the J gene TRBJ1-1; D is unresolved. Germline loops: CDR1 SGHTA, CDR2 FQGNSA. V was cut by 1 base and J by 5 bases, with 14 bases left in between. There are 15 residues in the CDR3. The CDR3 nucleotides read TGTGCCAGCAGCTTAGTTTGGGGAAGCAATACTGAAGCTTTCTTT. It yields the protein CASSLVWGSNTEAFF.

A word on this clone: In the same sample, other DNA sequences code for this CDR3. The genes are TRBV14 and TRBJ1-1; D uncertain. The CDR3 is made up of 13 amino acids. Trimming removed 0 bases from V and 7 bases from J, with 9 bases in between. The germline CDR1 and CDR2 sequences are SGHDN and FVKESK. DNA for the CDR3: TGTGCCAGCAGCCAAGATCTGGGGTTTGAAGCTTTCTTT. It is translated as CASSQDLGFEAFF.

The V gene is TRBV11-2, the J gene TRBJ2-7, with 7 bases matching TRBD2. The CDR3 has 15 residues. V gave up 3 bases and J gave up 0 bases; unmatched junction bases: 5. The germline V gene has CDR1 SGHAT and CDR2 FQNNGV. The CDR3 protein is CASSLGLAVSYEQYF. The CDR3 DNA is TGTGCCAGCAGCTTGGGCCTAGCGGTCTCCTACGAGCAGTACTTC.

This chain links TRBV27 with TRBJ1-4; D might be TRBD1 (5 bases). Trimming stripped 5 bases from V and 8 bases from J, with 15 bases between. Germline V CDR1 and CDR2: MNHEY, SMNVEV (reference sequence). CDR3 length: 14 residues. CDR3 protein: CASSNRGRGEKLFF. CDR3 DNA sequence: TGTGCCAGCAGTAACCGGGGCCGGGGGGAAAAACTGTTTTTT.

The gene calls are TRBV7-2 and TRBJ1-4; no firm D call. V lost 3 bases to trimming and J lost 0 bases, with 8 bases between them. This CDR3 is 15 amino acids long. Germline CDR1 reads SGHTA; CDR2 reads FQGNSA. The CDR3 protein is CASSFAGTTNEKLFF. The DNA of the CDR3 is TGTGCCAGCAGCTTCGCAGGAACAACTAATGAAAAACTGTTTTTT.

The chain combines TRBV29-1 with TRBJ2-3; either TRBD1 or TRBD2 may supply D (6 bases each). The CDR3 is 14 residues long. Trimming cost V 3 bases and J 4 bases, with 14 bases left between them. Germline V CDR1 and CDR2: SQVTM, ANQGSEA. As DNA, the CDR3 is TGCAGCGTTGAGGGGGGCCATACCGCAGATACGCAGTATTTT. As protein: CSVEGGHTADTQYF.

The rearrangement uses TRBV7-8 and TRBJ1-1, with TRBD1 matching 11 bases. The CDR3 extends over 17 amino acids. Per the germline V gene, CDR1 is SGHVS and CDR2 is FQNEAQ. V trimming: 1 base; J trimming: 11 bases; junction bases outside the gene matches: 15. The CDR3 DNA follows: TGTGCCAGCAGCTTAGATGGGTCGGGACAGGGGGTGTCGATGGCTTTCTTT. Protein product: CASSLDGSGQGVSMAFF. Complete variable domain (other parts from reference TRBV7-8 and TRBJ1-1): GAGVSQSPRYKVAKRGQDVALRCDPISGHVSLFWYQQALGQGPEFLTYFQNEAQLDKSGLPSDRFFAERPEGSVSTLKIQRTQQEDSAVYLCASSLDGSGQGVSMAFFGQGTRLTVV.

This clone was picked up a small number of times. This rearrangement joins TRBV7-3 to TRBJ1-1; D gene uncertain. CDR1 is SGHTA and CDR2 is FQGTGA in the germline V gene. The CDR3 has 13 amino acids. Trimming stripped 5 bases from V and 6 bases from J, with 13 bases between. The CDR3 sequence is CASSRDKFAEAFF. CDR3 nucleotide sequence: TGTGCCAGCAGCCGAGACAAGTTCGCTGAAGCTTTCTTT.

The chain links TRBV29-1 to TRBJ2-7; D unresolved. This CDR3 is 11 amino acids long. V lost 5 bases, J lost 6 bases, and 11 bases lay in between. Germline CDR1 SQVTM, CDR2 ANQGSEA. The CDR3 bases are TGCAGCGTTATTATTCTCTCCGAGCAGTACTTC. Its protein is CSVIILSEQYF.

V and J are TRBV18 and TRBJ1-4, with no clear D. Germline V gene lookup returns CDR1 KGHSH and CDR2 LQKENI. The CDR3 is 13 residues long. Deletions cut 8 bases from V and 8 bases from J, with 15 bases between. The CDR3 nucleotides read TGTGCCAGCGCCGTCGCGTTGGGGGAAAAACTGTTTTTT. Its translation is CASAVALGEKLFF.

V is TRBV29-1 and J is TRBJ2-1, with D perhaps matching TRBD2 (6 bases). CDR3 size: 14 residues. Germline V gene sequence: CDR1 SQVTM, CDR2 ANQGSEA. V was pared by 7 bases and J by 1 base, with 14 bases between. CDR3 region: CSGLDSGSYNEQFF. CDR3 nucleotide sequence: TGCAGCGGACTTGATAGCGGATCCTACAATGAGCAGTTCTTC.